This is a list of T cell receptor beta chains from one sample in a study of blood T cell repertoires in COVID-19. Assay: immunoSEQ multiplex PCR; the TCRdb copy retains only in-frame clones and omits some. This sample carries tens of thousands of clones, 85% of them seen once, and the ten largest clones take about a sixth. The sequenced material came from peripheral blood. The receptor set was obtained from a human donor in a cohort sampled during active COVID-19. Both conserved end residues are part of each CDR3. The order of the fields is J gene, V gene, CDR3 protein.

TRBJ1-1 | TRBV19 | CASRDRALMNTEAFF
TRBJ2-5 | TRBV6-5 | CASGSSGQETQYF
TRBJ1-6 | TRBV5-1 | CASSLRTGVNSPLHF
TRBJ2-7 | TRBV2 | CASSFGTAGQYF
TRBJ2-5 | TRBV6-5 | CASSYSYRQGEETQYF
TRBJ2-4 | TRBV27 | CASSDVQGFQNIQYF
TRBJ1-4 | TRBV7-9 | CASSLRQVGNEKLFF
TRBJ2-3 | TRBV19 | CASTNLGQGLLSTDTQYF
TRBJ2-3 | TRBV4-3 | CASSQDYSGAADTQYF
TRBJ1-1 | TRBV19 | CASSIGKATGIYTEAFF
TRBJ1-6 | TRBV7-9 | CASSRGAGVNSPLHF
TRBJ1-2 | TRBV2 | CASGLMTGMGYTF
TRBJ1-2 | TRBV4-1 | CASSQEGRQDPYGYTF
TRBJ2-2 | TRBV9 | CASSVRDYLTGELFF
TRBJ2-2 | TRBV5-1 | CASSLGLAYPTGELFF
TRBJ2-7 | TRBV5-6 | CASSLGGRGEQYF
TRBJ1-4 | TRBV5-1 | CASSLSQDEKLFF
TRBJ1-2 | TRBV4-3 | CASSQDWSWQSGYTF
TRBJ2-5 | TRBV5-6 | CASSLEAGVTQYF
TRBJ2-2 | TRBV30 | CAWSVGRGTGELFF
TRBJ2-7 | TRBV21-1 | CASSRPYEQYF
TRBJ2-7 | TRBV5-1 | CASSLERGGSSYEQYF
TRBJ1-1 | TRBV10-3 | CAIREDRVGTEAFF
TRBJ2-7 | TRBV10-3 | CAISGVQDTYEQYF
TRBJ1-1 | TRBV3-1/TRBV3-2 | CASSQTGGPTEAFF
TRBJ2-6 | TRBV15 | CATSRAFSGTDSLGGANVLTF
TRBJ2-2 | TRBV4-1 | CASSQDRQGAKTGELFF
TRBJ2-1 | TRBV23-1 | CASSPLDGGAWNEQFF
TRBJ1-1 | TRBV18 | CASSPRTGGNTEAFF
TRBJ2-4 | TRBV18 | CASSIQGSKNIQYF
TRBJ2-7 | TRBV7-6 | CASSQKTGTDAYEQYF
TRBJ2-3 | TRBV5-4 | CASSLVAGTDTQYF
TRBJ2-2 | TRBV2 | CASSEVGATNTGELFF
TRBJ1-1 | TRBV6-5 | CASRRGGGVGTEAFF
TRBJ2-7 | TRBV28 | CAHRDRGYEQYF
TRBJ1-5 | TRBV11-2 | CASSLPRDYSNQPQHF
TRBJ2-3 | TRBV10-1 | CASSESTADTQYF
TRBJ1-1 | TRBV3-1/TRBV3-2 | CASSPQGTEAFF
TRBJ1-4 | TRBV4-3 | CASSLGQLNEKLFF
TRBJ1-1 | TRBV11-3 | CASSPVMNTEAFF
TRBJ2-7 | TRBV7-8 | CASSRGGTGGSEQYF
TRBJ2-3 | TRBV7-3 | CASSLYGRGSTDTQYF
TRBJ2-2 | TRBV11-3 | CASSLASGGASGELFF
TRBJ1-3 | TRBV19 | CASSSQGTSGNTIYF
TRBJ2-7 | TRBV4-1 | CASSPGQSYEQYF
TRBJ2-7 | TRBV19 | CASQGLGTYEQYF
TRBJ1-2 | TRBV4-2 | CASSQVNRGSGYTF
TRBJ1-2 | TRBV5-4 | CASSLIGGYGYTF
TRBJ2-5 | TRBV7-8 | CASSFFGRGKETQYF
TRBJ1-2 | TRBV7-9 | CASSLAGGTRYGYTF
TRBJ2-3 | TRBV6-2/TRBV6-3 | CASSALARPSTDTQYF
TRBJ1-1 | TRBV23-1 | CASSQGQGSNTEAFF
TRBJ2-1 | TRBV5-1 | CASSPEGGTQSYNEQFF
TRBJ2-5 | TRBV7-2 | CASSLVAAGGFQETQYF